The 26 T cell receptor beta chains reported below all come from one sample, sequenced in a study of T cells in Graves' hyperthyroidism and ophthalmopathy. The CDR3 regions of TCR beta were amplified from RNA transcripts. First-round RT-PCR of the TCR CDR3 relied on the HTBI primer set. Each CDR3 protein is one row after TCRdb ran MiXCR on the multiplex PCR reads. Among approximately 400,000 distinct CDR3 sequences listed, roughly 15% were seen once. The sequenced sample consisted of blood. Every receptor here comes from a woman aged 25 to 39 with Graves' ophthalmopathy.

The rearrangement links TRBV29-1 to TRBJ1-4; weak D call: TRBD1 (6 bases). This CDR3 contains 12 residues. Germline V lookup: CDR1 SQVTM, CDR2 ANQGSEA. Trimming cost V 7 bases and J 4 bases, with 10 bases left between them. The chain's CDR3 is CSGGTINEKLFF. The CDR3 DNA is TGCAGCGGGGGGACAATTAATGAAAAACTGTTTTTT.

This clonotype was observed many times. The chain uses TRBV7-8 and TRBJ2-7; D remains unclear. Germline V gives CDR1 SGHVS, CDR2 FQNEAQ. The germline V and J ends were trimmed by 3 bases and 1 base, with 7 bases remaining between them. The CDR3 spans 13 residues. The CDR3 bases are TGTGCCAGCAGCTTGAGGCCATCCTACGAGCAGTACTTC. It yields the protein CASSLRPSYEQYF.

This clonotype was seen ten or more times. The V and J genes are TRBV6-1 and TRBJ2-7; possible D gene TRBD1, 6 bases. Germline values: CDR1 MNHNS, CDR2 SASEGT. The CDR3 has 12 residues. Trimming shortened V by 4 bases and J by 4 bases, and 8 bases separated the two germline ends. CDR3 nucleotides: TGTGCCAGCAGTGGGACAGAGTACGAGCAGTACTTC. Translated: CASSGTEYEQYF.

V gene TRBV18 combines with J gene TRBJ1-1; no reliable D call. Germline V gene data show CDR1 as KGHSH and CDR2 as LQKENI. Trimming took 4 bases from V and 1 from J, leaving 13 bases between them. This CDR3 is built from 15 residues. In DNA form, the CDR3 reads TGTGCCAGCTCACAGTGGACGGACCCGAACACTGAAGCTTTCTTT. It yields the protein CASSQWTDPNTEAFF.

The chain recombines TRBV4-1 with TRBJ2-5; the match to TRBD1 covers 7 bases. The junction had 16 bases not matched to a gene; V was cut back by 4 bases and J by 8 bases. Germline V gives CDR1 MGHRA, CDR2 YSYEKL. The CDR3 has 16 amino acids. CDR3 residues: CASSPQTAPPGGTQYF. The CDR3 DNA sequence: TGCGCCAGCAGCCCCCAGACCGCTCCGCCAGGGGGAACCCAGTACTTC.

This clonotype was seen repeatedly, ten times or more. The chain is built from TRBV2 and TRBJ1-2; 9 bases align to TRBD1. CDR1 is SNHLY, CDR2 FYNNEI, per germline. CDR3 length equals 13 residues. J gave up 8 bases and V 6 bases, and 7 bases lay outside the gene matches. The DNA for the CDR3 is TGTGCCAGCAGACTGACAGGGGGGAACGGCTACACCTTC. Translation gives CASRLTGGNGYTF.

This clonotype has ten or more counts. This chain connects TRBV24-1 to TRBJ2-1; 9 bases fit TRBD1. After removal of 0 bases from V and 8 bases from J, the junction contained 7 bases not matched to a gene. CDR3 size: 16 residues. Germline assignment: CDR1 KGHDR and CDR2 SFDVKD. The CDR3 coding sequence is TGTGCCACCAGTGATTTGGAGGGGACAGGGTATGATGAGCAGTTCTTC. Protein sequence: CATSDLEGTGYDEQFF.

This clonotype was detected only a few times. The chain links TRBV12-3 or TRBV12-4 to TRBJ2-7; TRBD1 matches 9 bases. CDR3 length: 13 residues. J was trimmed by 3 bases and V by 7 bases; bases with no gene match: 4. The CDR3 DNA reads TGTGCCAGCACCCCGGGACAGGGCTACGAGCAGTACTTC. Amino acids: CASTPGQGYEQYF.

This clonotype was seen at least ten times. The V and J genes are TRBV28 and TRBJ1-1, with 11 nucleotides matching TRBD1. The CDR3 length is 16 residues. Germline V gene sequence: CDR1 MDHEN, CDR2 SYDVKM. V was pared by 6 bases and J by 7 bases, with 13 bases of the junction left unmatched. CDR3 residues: CASSRRTGGVLFEAFF. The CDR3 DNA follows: TGTGCCAGCAGCAGACGGACAGGGGGCGTTCTCTTTGAAGCTTTCTTT.

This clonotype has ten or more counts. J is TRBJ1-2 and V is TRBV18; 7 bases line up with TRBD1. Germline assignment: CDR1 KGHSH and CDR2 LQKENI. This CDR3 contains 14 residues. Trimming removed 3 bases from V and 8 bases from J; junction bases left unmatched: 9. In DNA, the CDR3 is TGTGCCAGCTCACCCTCGGCCACAGGGGTCGGCTACACCTTC. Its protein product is CASSPSATGVGYTF.

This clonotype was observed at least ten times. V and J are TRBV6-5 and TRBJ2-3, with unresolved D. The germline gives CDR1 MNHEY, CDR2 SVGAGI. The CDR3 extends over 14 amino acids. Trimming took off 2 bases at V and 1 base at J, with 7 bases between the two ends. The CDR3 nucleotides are TGTGCCAGCAGTTACCAGTATGGCACAGATACGCAGTATTTT. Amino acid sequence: CASSYQYGTDTQYF.

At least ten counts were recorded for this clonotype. The CDR3 coding sequence is TGTGCCAGCAGCTTAGCCGACAGCTCAGATACGCAGTATTTT. Translation gives CASSLADSSDTQYF. V usage is TRBV7-9 and J usage is TRBJ2-3; a weak D match, TRBD1 (5 bases). Germline loops: CDR1 SEHNR, CDR2 FQNEAQ (reference sequence). The CDR3 runs 14 residues. Trimming took off 0 bases at V and 4 bases at J, with 8 bases between the two ends.

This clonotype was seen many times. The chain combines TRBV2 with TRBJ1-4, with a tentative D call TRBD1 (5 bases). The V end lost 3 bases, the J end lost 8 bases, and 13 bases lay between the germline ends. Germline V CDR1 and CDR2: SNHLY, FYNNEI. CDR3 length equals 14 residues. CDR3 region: CASSEERGWEKLFF. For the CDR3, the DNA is TGTGCCAGCAGTGAGGAGCGGGGCTGGGAAAAACTGTTTTTT.

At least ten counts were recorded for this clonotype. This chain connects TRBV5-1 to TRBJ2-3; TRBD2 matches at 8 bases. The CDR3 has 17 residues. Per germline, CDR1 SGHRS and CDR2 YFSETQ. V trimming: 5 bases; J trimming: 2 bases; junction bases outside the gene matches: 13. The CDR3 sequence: CASSTSAAGGYTDTQYF. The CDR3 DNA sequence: TGCGCCAGCAGTACGTCTGCCGCGGGGGGCTACACAGATACGCAGTATTTT.

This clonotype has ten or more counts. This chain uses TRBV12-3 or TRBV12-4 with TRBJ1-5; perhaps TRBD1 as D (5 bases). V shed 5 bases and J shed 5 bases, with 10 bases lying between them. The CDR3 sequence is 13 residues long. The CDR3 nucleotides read TGTGCCAGCAGTCAGCAGGGTTATCAGCCCCAGCATTTT. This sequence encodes CASSQQGYQPQHF.

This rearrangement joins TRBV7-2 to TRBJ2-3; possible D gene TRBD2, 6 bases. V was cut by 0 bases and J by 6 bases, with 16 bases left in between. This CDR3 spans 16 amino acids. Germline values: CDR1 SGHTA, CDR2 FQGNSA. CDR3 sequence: CASSLAPTRGSDTQYF. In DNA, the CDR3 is TGTGCCAGCAGCTTAGCACCGACTAGGGGTTCGGATACGCAGTATTTT.

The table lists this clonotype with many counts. CDR3 in DNA: TGTGCCAGCAGCTGGGGCAGAGGGCCGAGGGAGCAGTACTTC. This gives the protein CASSWGRGPREQYF. The rearrangement links TRBV5-6 to TRBJ2-7; D is possibly TRBD1 or TRBD2 (5 bases each). Germline V gene sequence: CDR1 SGHDT, CDR2 YYEEEE. This CDR3 contains 14 residues. The V gene lost 3 bases and the J gene lost 7 bases, with 17 bases spanning the gap.

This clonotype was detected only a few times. DNA for the CDR3: TGTGCCAGCAGACCCGCGGGGGGGCCTAGGGATGAGCAGTTCTTC. Its protein product is CASRPAGGPRDEQFF. The chain employs TRBV6-1 and TRBJ2-1; 9 bases align to TRBD2. Trimming removed 6 bases from V and 8 bases from J; junction bases left unmatched: 11. This CDR3 is 15 amino acids long. CDR1 is MNHNS, CDR2 SASEGT, per germline.

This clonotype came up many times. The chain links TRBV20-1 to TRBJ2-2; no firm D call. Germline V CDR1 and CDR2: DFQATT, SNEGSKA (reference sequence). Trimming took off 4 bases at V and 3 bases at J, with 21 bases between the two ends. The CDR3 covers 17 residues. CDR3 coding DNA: TGCAGTGCTATGGCACCAGGCTCGGCTCACTACACCGGGGAGCTGTTTTTT. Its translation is CSAMAPGSAHYTGELFF.

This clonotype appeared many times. CDR3 loop: CATQTGRSTEAFF. The DNA of the CDR3 is TGTGCCACCCAGACAGGGCGGTCCACTGAAGCTTTCTTT. The rearrangement joins TRBV7-8 to TRBJ1-1, with 7 bases identical to TRBD1. V trimming: 10 bases; J trimming: 4 bases; junction bases outside the gene matches: 9. The CDR3 length is 13 residues. Germline lookup yields CDR1 SGHVS and CDR2 FQNEAQ.

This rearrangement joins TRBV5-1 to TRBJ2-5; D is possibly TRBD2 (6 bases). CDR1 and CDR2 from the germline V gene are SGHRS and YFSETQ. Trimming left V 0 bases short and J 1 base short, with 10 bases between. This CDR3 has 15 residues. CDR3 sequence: CASSLAGSGQETQYF. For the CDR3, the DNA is TGCGCCAGCAGCTTGGCCGGTAGCGGCCAAGAGACCCAGTACTTC.

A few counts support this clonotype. Written as DNA, the CDR3 is TGCAGCGTTGAAACTTACCAGATATATGGCTACACCTTC. As protein: CSVETYQIYGYTF. The chain carries TRBV29-1 and TRBJ1-2; D not resolved. Germline V gives CDR1 SQVTM, CDR2 ANQGSEA. The CDR3 has 13 residues. V was pared by 2 bases and J by 5 bases, with 12 bases between.

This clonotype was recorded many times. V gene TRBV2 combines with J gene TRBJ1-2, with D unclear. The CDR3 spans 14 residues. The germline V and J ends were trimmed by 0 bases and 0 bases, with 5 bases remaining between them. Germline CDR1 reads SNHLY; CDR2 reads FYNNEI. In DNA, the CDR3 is TGTGCCAGCAGTGAAGCGCTAGCTAACTATGGCTACACCTTC. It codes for CASSEALANYGYTF.

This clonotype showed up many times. This chain's CDR3 is CASSHPKKKTGGNSYEQYF. As DNA, the CDR3 is TGTGCCAGCAGCCACCCAAAAAAGAAGACAGGGGGAAACTCCTACGAGCAGTACTTC. V is TRBV3-1 and J is TRBJ2-7; 9 nucleotides align to TRBD1. Germline V gene sequence: CDR1 LGHDT, CDR2 YNNKEL (reference sequence). The CDR3 sequence is 19 residues long. V was clipped by 3 bases and J by 0 bases; unmatched bases: 15.

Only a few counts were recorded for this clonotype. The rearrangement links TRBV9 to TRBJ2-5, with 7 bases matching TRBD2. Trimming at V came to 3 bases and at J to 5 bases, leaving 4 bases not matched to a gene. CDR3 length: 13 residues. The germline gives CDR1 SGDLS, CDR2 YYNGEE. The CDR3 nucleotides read TGTGCCAGCAGCGGTGGGGGGGTCGAGACCCAGTACTTC. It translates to CASSGGGVETQYF.

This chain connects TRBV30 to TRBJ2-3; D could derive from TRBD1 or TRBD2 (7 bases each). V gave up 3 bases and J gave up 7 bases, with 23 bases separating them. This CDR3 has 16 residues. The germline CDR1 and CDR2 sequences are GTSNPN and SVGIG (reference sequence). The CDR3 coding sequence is TGTGCCTGGAGAGGACAGGCTAGCGGACCGCAAAATACGCAGTATTTT. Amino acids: CAWRGQASGPQNTQYF.